Many counts were recorded for the clone carrying this T cell receptor beta chain. The antigen is not known. This entry is derived from a study of human T cells and chemical hapten exposure. In the study overall: TCR yields per sample varied, mainly owing to small pooled library volume differences. Whole-study results and caveats: Following DPC sensitization, TCRs present above 1 in 1000 frequency showed no change.

The CDR3 is 13 residues long. Germline assignment: CDR1 SGHRS and CDR2 YFSETQ. V was shortened by 3 bases and J by 2 bases, with 9 bases between the two germline ends. It was from unfractionated whole blood that total RNA was extracted. Unique molecular identifiers were linked by the library to individual cDNA molecules. Authors' processing steps: Between about 20,000 and 750,000 TCRs appeared in each sample, and the median stood at approximately 100,000. TCRdb re-analysed the 5' RACE reads in MiXCR, keeping a single row per CDR3 protein. The authors' filters were not applied to this entry. The top ten clones hold roughly 2.8% of a sample with 110,000 or so distinct CDR3 sequences, around 20% of them seen once.

This sequence joins TRBV5-1 and TRBJ2-7; a possible D gene is TRBD1 (5 bases). This sequence was found in a human donor in good health. The CDR3 bases are TGCGCCAGCAGCTCCACAGGCGCCTACGAGCAGTACTTC. Encoded protein: CASSSTGAYEQYF.